The T cell receptor (beta chain) described here comes from a study of cytomegalovirus exposure and HLA in healthy donors. General observations from the study: Most of the TCR beta V segments (in an earlier analysis) were productive either about 90% or about 30% of the time. Altogether, about 160 TCR beta chains were recorded as cytomegalovirus-associated. An analysis that came later showed most CMV-associated TCR beta chains appearing HLA-restricted.

Comment on this clone: The antigen is not known. Other nucleotide sequences in the sample specify the same CDR3.

PCR amplification relied on 60 Vbeta primers (plus 13 Jbeta primers). Source study methods: Unique TCR beta chains numbered around 75 million in a later analysis, with 10 million to 14 million shared. Generated by immunoSEQ multiplex PCR, the TCRdb table keeps only in-frame clones and is missing some. V, J and clone size were drawn from that table, and D and trimming were deduced from the DNA. The table has fewer than 130,000 clones, around 70% seen once. The source material was PBMCs. The TCR was taken from a man between 35 and 55 years old in good health and CMV-seropositive.

The CDR3 DNA sequence: TGTGCCAGTAGTATGGGGGGGACTGAAGCTTTCTTT. Translating it yields CASSMGGTEAFF. J is TRBJ1-1 and V is TRBV19; D perhaps matches TRBD1 (5 bases). The V and J ends lost 3 bases and 5 bases respectively, with 7 bases between them. The CDR3 has 12 amino acids. Per the germline V gene, CDR1 is LNHDA and CDR2 is SQIVND (reference sequence).